This entry features one T cell receptor beta chain sequence. The antigen remains undetermined. The data were obtained in a study of OX40 agonist ivuxolimab in advanced cancers. General observations from the study: Not determined was the antigen specificity of the expanded peripheral T cells. By week 6 at 0.1 to 3.0 mg/kg, blood CD4+ and CD8+ T cells had expanded clonally.

TCRdb's table, derived via immunoSEQ multiplex PCR, lists solely in-frame clones and lacks some. The table has approximately 19,000 clones, 88% seen once. J gave up 2 bases and V 6 bases, and 10 bases lay outside the gene matches. The V gene's germline CDR1 is SNHLY and CDR2 FYNNEI. The CDR3 extends over 18 amino acids. V and J are TRBV2 and TRBJ2-2, with 12 bases lining up with TRBD1. The source material was CD4+ or CD8+ T cells sorted from blood, sampled in a trial of the OX40 agonist ivuxolimab. This receptor was taken from an adult with an advanced solid tumor such as melanoma, head and neck, liver or kidney cancer. The CDR3 coding sequence is TGTGCCAGCAGATACCGGGACAGGGGGCTCGGAAACACCGGGGAGCTGTTTTTT. It translates to CASRYRDRGLGNTGELFF. The entire variable domain, with the rest obtained from reference TRBV2 and TRBJ2-2, is as follows: EPEVTQTPSHQVTQMGQEVILRCVPISNHLYFYWYRQILGQKVEFLVSFYNNEISEKSEIFDDQFSVERPDGSNFTLKIRSTKLEDSAMYFCASRYRDRGLGNTGELFFGEGSRLTVL.